This T cell receptor (beta chain) is from a study of radiotherapy plus CTLA-4 blockade in lung cancer. Method: immunoSEQ multiplex PCR; TCRdb's copy keeps in-frame clones and lacks some. The data hold 35,000 to 45,000 clones, with 85% observed a single time. Whole-study results and caveats: An expansion of tumor-derived TCR clones occurred in blood after radiotherapy plus ipilimumab.

Germline CDR1 and CDR2: SEHNR and FQNEAQ (reference sequence). This CDR3 is built from 14 residues. Trimming cost V 5 bases and J 5 bases; bases outside gene matches: 8. A remark on this clone: Antigen specificity is unknown.

Alongside CTLA-4 blockade with ipilimumab, patients with chemo-refractory metastatic non-small-cell lung cancer received focal radiation. This chain connects TRBV7-9 to TRBJ2-7, with 8 bases that match TRBD1. The source of this sequence is a human donor with non-small cell lung cancer who had stable disease on radiotherapy plus ipilimumab. The sample consisted of peripheral blood, taken from a patient treated with radiotherapy plus ipilimumab. CDR3 region: CASSPRTGRNEQYF. CDR3 bases: TGTGCCAGCAGCCCCCGGACAGGGAGGAACGAGCAGTACTTC.